This T cell receptor beta chain comes out of a study of blood T cells in healthy people across ages. Study observations and caveats: There was no known CMV status for donors, so expanded clonotype changes were possibly confounded.

After removal of 5 bases from V and 6 bases from J, the junction contained 2 bases not matched to a gene. The germline V gene encodes CDR1 KGHSH and CDR2 LQKENI. The CDR3 totals 13 residues. With respect to this clonotype: Its matching antigen is unknown.

Next came a second PCR, run for about 6 to 12 cycles, which used a sample-barcoded 5' primer along with a J-beta primer mix. TCRdb fed the 5' RACE reads into MiXCR, producing one record per CDR3 protein. The repertoire holds approximately 800,000 distinct CDR3 sequences, with just under 25% as singletons. The same data also contributed to another study, on T cells of mothers and their children. This second study says: All extracted RNA went into cDNA synthesis, about 1.6 ug per 15 ul. Thymic selection molds TCR recombination output in much the same way for related pairs as for unrelated pairs.

Sample: blood. This chain joins TRBV18 and TRBJ1-4; 8 nucleotides match TRBD1. This TCR came from a boy under 18 in good health. CDR3 DNA: TGTGCCAGCTCAGGGGGACAGGATGAAAAACTGTTTTTT. It encodes CASSGGQDEKLFF.